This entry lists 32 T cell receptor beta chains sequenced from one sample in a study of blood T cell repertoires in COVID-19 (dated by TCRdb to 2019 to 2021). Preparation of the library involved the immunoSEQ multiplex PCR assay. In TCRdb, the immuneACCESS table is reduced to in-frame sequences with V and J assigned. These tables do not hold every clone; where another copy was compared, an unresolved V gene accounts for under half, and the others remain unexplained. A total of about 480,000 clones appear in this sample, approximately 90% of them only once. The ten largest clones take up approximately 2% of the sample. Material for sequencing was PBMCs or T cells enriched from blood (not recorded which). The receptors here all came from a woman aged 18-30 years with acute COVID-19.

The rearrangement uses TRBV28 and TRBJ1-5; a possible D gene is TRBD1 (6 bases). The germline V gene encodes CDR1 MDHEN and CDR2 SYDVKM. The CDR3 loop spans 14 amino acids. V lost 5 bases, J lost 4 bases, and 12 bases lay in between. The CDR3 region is CASSAGGANQPQHF. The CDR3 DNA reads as TGTGCCAGCAGTGCGGGGGGGGCTAATCAGCCCCAGCATTTT.

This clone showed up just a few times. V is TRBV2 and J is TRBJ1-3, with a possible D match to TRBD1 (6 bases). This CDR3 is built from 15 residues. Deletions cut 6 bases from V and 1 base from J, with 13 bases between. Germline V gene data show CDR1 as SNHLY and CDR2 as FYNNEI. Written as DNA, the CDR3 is TGTGCCAGCAGGGACAGTGGATTTTCTGGAAACACCATATATTTT. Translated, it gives CASRDSGFSGNTIYF.

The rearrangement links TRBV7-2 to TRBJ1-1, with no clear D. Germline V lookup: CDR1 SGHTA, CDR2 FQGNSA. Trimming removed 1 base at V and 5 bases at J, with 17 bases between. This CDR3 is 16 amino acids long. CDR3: CASSLDSSLTGTEAFF. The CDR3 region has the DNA TGTGCCAGCAGCTTAGACTCCAGCCTCACGGGGACTGAAGCTTTCTTT.

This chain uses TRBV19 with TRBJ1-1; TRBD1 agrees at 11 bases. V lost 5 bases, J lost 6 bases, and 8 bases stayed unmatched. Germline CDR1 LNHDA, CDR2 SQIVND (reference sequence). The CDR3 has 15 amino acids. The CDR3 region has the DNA TGTGCCAGTAGTCCGGACAGGGGGCGCATCGCTGAAGCTTTCTTT. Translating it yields CASSPDRGRIAEAFF.

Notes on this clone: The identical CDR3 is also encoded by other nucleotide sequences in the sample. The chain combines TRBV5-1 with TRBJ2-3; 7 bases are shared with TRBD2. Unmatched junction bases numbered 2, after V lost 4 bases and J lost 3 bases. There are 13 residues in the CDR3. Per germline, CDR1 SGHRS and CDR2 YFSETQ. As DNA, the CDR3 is TGCGCCAGCAGCCCAGCGGGAACAGATACGCAGTATTTT. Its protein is CASSPAGTDTQYF.

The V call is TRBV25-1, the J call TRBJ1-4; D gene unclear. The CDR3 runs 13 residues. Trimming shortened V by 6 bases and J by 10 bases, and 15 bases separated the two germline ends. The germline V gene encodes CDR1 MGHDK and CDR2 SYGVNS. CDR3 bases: TGTGCCAGCAGCAACGGGAGATTTGGAAAACTGTTTTTT. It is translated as CASSNGRFGKLFF.

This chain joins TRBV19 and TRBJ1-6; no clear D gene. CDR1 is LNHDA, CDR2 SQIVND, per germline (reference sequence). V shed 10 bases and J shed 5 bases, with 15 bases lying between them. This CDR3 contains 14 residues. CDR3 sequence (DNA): TGTGCCACTCCCCGCCTACCCGATAATTCACCCCTCCACTTT. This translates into CATPRLPDNSPLHF. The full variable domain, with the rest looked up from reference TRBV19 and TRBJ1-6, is DGGITQSPKYLFRKEGQNVTLSCEQNLNHDAMYWYRQDPGQGLRLIYYSQIVNDFQKGDIAEGYSVSREKKESFPLTVTSAQKNPTAFYLCATPRLPDNSPLHFGNGTRLTVT.

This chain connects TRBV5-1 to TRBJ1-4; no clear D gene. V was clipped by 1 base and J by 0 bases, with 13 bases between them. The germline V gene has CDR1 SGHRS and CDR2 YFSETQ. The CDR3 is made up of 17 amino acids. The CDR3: CASSLRLGETTNEKLFF. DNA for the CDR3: TGCGCCAGCAGCTTGCGTCTAGGAGAAACAACTAATGAAAAACTGTTTTTT.

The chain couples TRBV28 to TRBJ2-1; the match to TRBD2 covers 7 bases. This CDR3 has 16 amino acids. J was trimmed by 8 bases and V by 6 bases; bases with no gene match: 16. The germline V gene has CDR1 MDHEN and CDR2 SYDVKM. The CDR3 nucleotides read TGTGCCAGCAGCCCCTTTGACCCGACTAGCTTCGATGAGCAGTTCTTC. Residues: CASSPFDPTSFDEQFF.

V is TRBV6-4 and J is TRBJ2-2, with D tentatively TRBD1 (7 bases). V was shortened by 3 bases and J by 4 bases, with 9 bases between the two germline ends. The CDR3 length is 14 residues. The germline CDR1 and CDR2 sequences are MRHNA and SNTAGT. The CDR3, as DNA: TGTGCCAGCAGTGAGCAGGGGGGCACCGGGGAGCTGTTTTTT. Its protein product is CASSEQGGTGELFF.

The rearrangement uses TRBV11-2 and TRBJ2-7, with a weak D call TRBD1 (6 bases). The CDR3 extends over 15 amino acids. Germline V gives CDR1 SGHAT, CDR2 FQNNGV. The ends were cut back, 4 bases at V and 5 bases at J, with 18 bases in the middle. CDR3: CASSSIVTGNDEQYF. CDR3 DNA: TGTGCCAGCAGCTCTATCGTTACAGGGAACGACGAGCAGTACTTC. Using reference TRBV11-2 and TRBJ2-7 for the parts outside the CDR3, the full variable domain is EAGVAQSPRYKIIEKRQSVAFWCNPISGHATLYWYQQILGQGPKLLIQFQNNGVVDDSQLPKDRFSAERLKGVDSTLKIQPAKLEDSAVYLCASSSIVTGNDEQYFGPGTRLTVT.

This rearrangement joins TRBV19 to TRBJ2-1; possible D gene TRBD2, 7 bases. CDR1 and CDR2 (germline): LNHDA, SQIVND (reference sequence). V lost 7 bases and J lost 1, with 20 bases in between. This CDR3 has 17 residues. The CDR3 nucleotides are TGTGCCAGTATGCGGGGGCCACCCCAGCTTTCCTACAATGAGCAGTTCTTC. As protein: CASMRGPPQLSYNEQFF.

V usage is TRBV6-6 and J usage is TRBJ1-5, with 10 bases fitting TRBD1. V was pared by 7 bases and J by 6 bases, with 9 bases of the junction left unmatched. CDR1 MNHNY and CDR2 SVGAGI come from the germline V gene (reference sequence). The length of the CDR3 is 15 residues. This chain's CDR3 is CASTATGTGVQPQHF. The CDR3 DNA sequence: TGTGCCAGCACTGCGACCGGGACAGGGGTTCAGCCCCAGCATTTT.

CDR3 region: CASSEVRATDTQYF. CDR3 nucleotide sequence: TGCGCCAGCAGTGAAGTCAGGGCCACAGATACGCAGTATTTT. The V gene is TRBV10-1, the J gene TRBJ2-3, with D perhaps matching TRBD1 (5 bases). The CDR3 extends over 14 amino acids. CDR1 and CDR2 from the germline V gene are WNHNN and SYGVQD (reference sequence). Trimming shortened V by 3 bases and J by 2 bases, and 9 bases separated the two germline ends.

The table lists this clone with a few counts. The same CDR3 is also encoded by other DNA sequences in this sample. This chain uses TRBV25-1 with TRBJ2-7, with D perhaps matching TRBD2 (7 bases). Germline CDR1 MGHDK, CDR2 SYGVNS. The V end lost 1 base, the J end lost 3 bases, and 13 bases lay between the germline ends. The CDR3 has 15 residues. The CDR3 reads CASSELGGDLYEQYF. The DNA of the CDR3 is TGTGCCAGCAGTGAATTAGGGGGGGATCTCTACGAGCAGTACTTC.

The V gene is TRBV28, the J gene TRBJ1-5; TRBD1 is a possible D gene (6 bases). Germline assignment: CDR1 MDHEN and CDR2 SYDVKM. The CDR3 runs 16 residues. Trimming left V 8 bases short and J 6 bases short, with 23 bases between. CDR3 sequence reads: CASSPPGAGAGQPQHF. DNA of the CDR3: TGTGCCAGCTCCCCCCCCGGGGCAGGGGCGGGTCAGCCCCAGCATTTT.

The CDR3 here is CASSQGQGSGYTF. The DNA for the CDR3 is TGTGCCAGCAGCCAAGGTCAGGGTTCCGGCTACACCTTC. J is TRBJ1-2 and V is TRBV3-1 (or the pseudogene TRBV3-2); tentative D call: TRBD1 (5 bases). This CDR3 region has 13 residues. Germline V gene sequence: CDR1 LGHDT, CDR2 YNNKEL (reference sequence). V lost 1 base, J lost 8 bases, and 11 bases lay in between.

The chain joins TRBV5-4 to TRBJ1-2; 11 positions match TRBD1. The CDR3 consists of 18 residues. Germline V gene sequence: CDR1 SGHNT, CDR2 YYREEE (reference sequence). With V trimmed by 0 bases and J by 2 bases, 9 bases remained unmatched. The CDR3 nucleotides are TGTGCCAGCAGCTTGGGGGTGGACAGGGGGCGATCGAACTATGGCTACACCTTC. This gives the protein CASSLGVDRGRSNYGYTF.

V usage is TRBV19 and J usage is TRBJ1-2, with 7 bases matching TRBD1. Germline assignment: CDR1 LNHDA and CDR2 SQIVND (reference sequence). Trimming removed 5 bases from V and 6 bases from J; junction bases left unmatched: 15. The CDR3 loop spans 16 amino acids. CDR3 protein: CASSLPGQTSYHGYTF. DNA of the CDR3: TGTGCCAGTAGTCTCCCGGGACAGACTTCTTATCATGGCTACACCTTC.

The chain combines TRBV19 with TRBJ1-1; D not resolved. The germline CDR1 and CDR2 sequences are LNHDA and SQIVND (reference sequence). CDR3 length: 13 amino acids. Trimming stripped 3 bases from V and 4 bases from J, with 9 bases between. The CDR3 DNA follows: TGTGCCAGTAGTATTGGTGTGAGCACTGAAGCTTTCTTT. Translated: CASSIGVSTEAFF.

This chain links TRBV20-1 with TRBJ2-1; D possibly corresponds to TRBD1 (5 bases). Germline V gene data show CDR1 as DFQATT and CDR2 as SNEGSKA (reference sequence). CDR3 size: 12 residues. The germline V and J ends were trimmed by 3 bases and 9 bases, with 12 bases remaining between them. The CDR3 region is CSASRGSGEQFF. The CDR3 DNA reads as TGCAGTGCTAGTAGGGGTTCGGGTGAGCAGTTCTTC.

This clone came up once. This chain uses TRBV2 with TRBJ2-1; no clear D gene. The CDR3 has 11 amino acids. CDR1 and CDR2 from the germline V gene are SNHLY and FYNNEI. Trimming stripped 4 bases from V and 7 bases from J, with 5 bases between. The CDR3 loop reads CASSARNEQFF. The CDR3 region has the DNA TGTGCCAGCAGTGCCCGTAATGAGCAGTTCTTC.

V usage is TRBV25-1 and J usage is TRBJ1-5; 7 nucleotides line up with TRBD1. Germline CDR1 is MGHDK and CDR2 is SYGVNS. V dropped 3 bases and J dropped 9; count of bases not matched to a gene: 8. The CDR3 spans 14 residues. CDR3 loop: CASSDEGAQGPQHF. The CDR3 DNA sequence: TGTGCCAGCAGTGATGAGGGGGCCCAAGGGCCCCAGCATTTT.

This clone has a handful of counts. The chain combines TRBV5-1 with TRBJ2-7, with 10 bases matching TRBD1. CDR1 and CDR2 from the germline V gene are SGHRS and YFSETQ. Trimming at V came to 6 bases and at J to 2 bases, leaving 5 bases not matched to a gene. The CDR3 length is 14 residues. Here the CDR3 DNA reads TGCGCCAGCACCCAGGGACAGGGGCCCTACGAGCAGTACTTC. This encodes CASTQGQGPYEQYF.

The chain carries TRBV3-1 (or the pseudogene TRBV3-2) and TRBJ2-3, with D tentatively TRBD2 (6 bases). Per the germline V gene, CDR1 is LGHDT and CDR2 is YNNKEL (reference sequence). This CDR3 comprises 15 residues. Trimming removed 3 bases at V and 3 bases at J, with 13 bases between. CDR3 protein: CASSHYAGTTDTQYF. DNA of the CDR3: TGTGCCAGCAGCCATTACGCGGGAACGACAGATACGCAGTATTTT.

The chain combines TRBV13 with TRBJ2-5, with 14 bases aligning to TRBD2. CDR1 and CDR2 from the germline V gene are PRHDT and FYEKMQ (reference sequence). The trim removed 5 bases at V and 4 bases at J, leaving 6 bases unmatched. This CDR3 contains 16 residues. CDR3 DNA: TGTGCCAGCAGCCCGGGACTAGCGGGAGTCAGAGAGACCCAGTACTTC. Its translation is CASSPGLAGVRETQYF. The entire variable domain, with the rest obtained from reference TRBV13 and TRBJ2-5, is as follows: AAGVIQSPRHLIKEKRETATLKCYPIPRHDTVYWYQQGPGQDPQFLISFYEKMQSDKGSIPDRFSAQQFSDYHSELNMSSLELGDSALYFCASSPGLAGVRETQYFGPGTRLLVL.

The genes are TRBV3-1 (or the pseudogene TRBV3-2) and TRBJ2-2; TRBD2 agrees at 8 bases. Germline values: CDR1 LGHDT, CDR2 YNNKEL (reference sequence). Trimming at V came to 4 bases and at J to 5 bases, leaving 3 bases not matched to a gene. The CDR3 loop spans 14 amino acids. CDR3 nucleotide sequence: TGTGCCAGCAGCCCTCCTAGCGGGACCGGGGAGCTGTTTTTT. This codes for CASSPPSGTGELFF.

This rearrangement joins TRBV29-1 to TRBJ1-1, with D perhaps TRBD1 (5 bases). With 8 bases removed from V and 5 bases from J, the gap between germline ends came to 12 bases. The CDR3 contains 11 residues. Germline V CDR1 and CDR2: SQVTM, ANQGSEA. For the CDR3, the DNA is TGCAGCTTCAGGGTTGGGACTGAAGCTTTCTTT. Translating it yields CSFRVGTEAFF.

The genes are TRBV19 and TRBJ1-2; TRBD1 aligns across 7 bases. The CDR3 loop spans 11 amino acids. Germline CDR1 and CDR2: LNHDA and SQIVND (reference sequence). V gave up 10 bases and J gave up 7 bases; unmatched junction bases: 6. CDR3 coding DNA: TGTGCCATACGACAGGGAGGTGGCTACACCTTC. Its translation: CAIRQGGGYTF.

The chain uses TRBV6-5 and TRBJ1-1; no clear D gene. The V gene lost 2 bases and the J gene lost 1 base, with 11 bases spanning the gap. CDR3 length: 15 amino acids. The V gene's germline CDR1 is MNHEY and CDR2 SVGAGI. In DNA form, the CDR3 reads TGTGCCAGCAGTTACAAAGCCATTGCGAACACTGAAGCTTTCTTT. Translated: CASSYKAIANTEAFF.

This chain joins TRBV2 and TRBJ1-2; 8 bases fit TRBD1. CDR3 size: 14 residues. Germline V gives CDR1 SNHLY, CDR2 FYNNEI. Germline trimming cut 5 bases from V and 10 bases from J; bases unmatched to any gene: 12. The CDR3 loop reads CASSSTGAPRDYTF. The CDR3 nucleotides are TGTGCCAGCAGTTCGACAGGGGCCCCGCGGGACTACACCTTC.

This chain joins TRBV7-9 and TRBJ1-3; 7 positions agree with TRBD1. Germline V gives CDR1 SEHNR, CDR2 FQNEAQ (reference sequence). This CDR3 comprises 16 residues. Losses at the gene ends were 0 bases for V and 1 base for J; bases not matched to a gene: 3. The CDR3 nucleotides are TGTGCCAGCAGCTTAGCGGCCAGGGGGTCTGGAAACACCATATATTTT. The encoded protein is CASSLAARGSGNTIYF.